This TCR beta chain was sequenced during a study of cytomegalovirus exposure and HLA in healthy donors. The PCR contained 60 Vbeta and 13 Jbeta primers. Original methodology: In a later analysis, 60 million to 90 million unique TCR beta chains included roughly 11 million shared by two or more donors. TCRdb's table, derived via immunoSEQ multiplex PCR, lists solely in-frame clones and lacks some. Clonal size and the V and J genes are those of that table, whereas D and trimming came from the DNA. Here the sample spans about 190,000 clones, 65% to 85% being singletons. This clone was counted a single time. Its matching antigen is unknown. Germline CDR1 is LGHNA and CDR2 is YNFKEQ. V lost 0 bases, J lost 5 bases, and 5 bases lay in between. The CDR3 contains 13 residues. Study conclusions and caveats: Specificity for CMV antigens was confirmed in vitro for a few of the CMV-associated chains. Most TCR sequences were rare, but some public TCRs occurred in many donors. Investigators reported under 200 TCR beta chains as tied to cytomegalovirus.

The chain has TRBV4-2 and TRBJ1-3, with no clear D. Sequences were obtained from PBMCs. This TCR came from a man aged 50-60 years in good health and CMV-seronegative. The CDR3 bases are TGTGCCAGCAGCCAAGACGTTAGAAACACCATATATTTT. It translates to CASSQDVRNTIYF.